This T cell receptor (beta chain) appears in the sequencing data of a study of T-cell memory formation after mild COVID-19. Overall study context: Among the donors, TCR clusters were largely specific to each donor.

The authors produced TCR alpha and TCR beta cDNA libraries with sample barcodes and UMIs by 5'RACE using constant-segment primers. TCRdb fed the 5' RACE reads into MiXCR, producing one record per CDR3 protein. The data hold almost 550,000 distinct CDR3 sequences, with roughly 20% observed a single time. The CDR3 consists of 15 residues. The V gene lost 5 bases and the J gene lost 2 bases, with 14 bases spanning the gap. Whole-study results and caveats: Within pre-infection memory, some responding clones were found, suggesting cross-reactive memory joined. Contracting CD4+ clones were located mainly in CM and EM, and CD8+ clones in EMRA.

As for this clonotype: No antigen is known for it.

The chain joins TRBV12-3 or TRBV12-4 to TRBJ2-3; a weak D match, TRBD2 (6 bases). Sequencing was performed on PBMCs or a T cell subset sorted from them (not recorded which). The origin of this receptor is an adult woman who had mild COVID-19 (a few samples of this study predate the infection). Cell type and time point are not known. The CDR3 DNA follows: TGTGCCAGCAGTATCACCGGGACTCCCACAGATACGCAGTATTTT. This encodes CASSITGTPTDTQYF.